This T cell receptor beta chain was retrieved from a study of cytomegalovirus exposure and HLA in healthy donors. A multiplex PCR was run with 60 Vbeta primers and 13 Jbeta primers. TCRdb's copy holds only in-frame clones and misses some; the assay was immunoSEQ multiplex PCR. Of under 100,000 clones in the sample, approximately 80% were seen once. Notes on the study in general: Accurate prediction of most subjects' HLA-A and HLA-B alleles from TCR beta sequences was reported. Sequencing depth roughly uniform across donors was assumed in presence/absence analyses.

Points on this clone: Its antigen is still unknown.

Sequenced material: PBMCs. The sequence was obtained from a man aged 45-60 years in good health and CMV-seronegative.

The CDR3 spells CAWRHDRTNTEAFF. The CDR3 DNA reads TGTGCCTGGAGGCACGACAGGACGAACACTGAAGCTTTCTTT. The rearrangement links TRBV30 to TRBJ1-1; TRBD1 might be the D (6 bases). Trimming took 3 bases from V and 1 from J, leaving 12 bases between them. Germline V gene data show CDR1 as GTSNPN and CDR2 as SVGIG (reference sequence). The CDR3 extends over 14 amino acids.